This T cell receptor (beta chain) was observed in a study of control samples from healthy donors and cancer patients. V was trimmed by 1 base and J by 2 bases, leaving 8 bases between them. The CDR3 is 14 amino acids. Germline V gene sequence: CDR1 SGHRS, CDR2 YFSETQ. Clones were sequenced by immunoSEQ multiplex PCR, and TCRdb holds only the in-frame ones, with some missing. The table lists some 70,000 clones, about 83% of them singletons. The rearrangement uses TRBV5-1 and TRBJ2-3; either TRBD1 or TRBD2 may fit D (5 bases each). This TCR was sampled from a man in his sixties in good health. The sample comprised blood. In nucleotides, the CDR3 is TGCGCCAGCAGCTTGAAGGGACCCACAGATACGCAGTATTTT. Residues: CASSLKGPTDTQYF.